This T cell receptor beta chain was found in a study of OX40 agonist ivuxolimab in advanced cancers. Looking at the study overall: Ivuxolimab was an agonistic, fully human IgG2 monoclonal antibody directed against OX40 (CD134), a costimulatory receptor. Intravenous ivuxolimab was administered to patients every 2 weeks at six dose levels: 0.01, 0.1, 0.3, 1.5, 3 and 10 mg/kg. Of the 50 or so patients in dose escalation, some 20 had hepatocellular carcinoma, roughly 15 had melanoma, 9 had renal cell carcinoma and 9 had head and neck cancer. A male proportion of approximately 83% and a mean age of roughly 58 years, ranging from roughly 23 to 79, were recorded for the dose-escalation cohort. Patients were allowed to have had prior anti-PD-1, anti-PD-L1 or anti-CTLA-4 therapy, and around two fifths of the dose-escalation patients had been treated with checkpoint inhibitors. Partial responses occurred in three dose-escalation patients, of whom one had hepatocellular carcinoma and two had cutaneous melanoma. The purpose of peripheral TCRbeta sequencing was to test whether ivuxolimab changed TCR sequence diversity and led to clonal T-cell expansion. The monotherapy dose-escalation portion (N of about 50 patients) of the phase I ivuxolimab trial is reported in the paper. The research as a whole found: Low levels of normalized T-cell clonal expansion were also seen in some patients who did not respond. The antigen specificity of the peripheral T cells that underwent clonal expansion was not determined. At doses of 0.1 to 3.0 mg/kg, clonal expansion of both CD4+ and CD8+ T cells in blood was seen between baseline and week 6. In the 0.1-3.0 mg/kg groups, partial responders were among the patients with the lowest normalized peripheral clonal expansion, particularly in CD8+ T cells. On average, CD8+ T cells showed more expanded clones than CD4+ T cells after ivuxolimab.

The CDR3 contains 16 residues, cysteine and phenylalanine counted. The sequence is cut down to CDR3 DNA, 48 bases in frame from base 1. Looking up the germline V gene (reference sequence) yields CDR1 SGHKS and CDR2 YYEKEE. A distance of 18 bases separates the germline ends of V and J, which lose 4 bases and 2 bases respectively. To note about this clone: Its target antigen remains unknown. No much larger clone exists at a distance of one base, and base qualities are not known.

For sequencing of the TCRbeta CDR3 region, genomic DNA was extracted from the sorted cells. The immunoSEQ Assay was used for sequencing of TCRbeta CDR3 regions. TCRdb took over this immuneACCESS table, retaining in-frame rearrangements with V and J assigned. Such tables are incomplete; in checked studies, under half of the missing clones stem from an unresolved V gene, and the remainder is unexplained. The sample table shows 85,000 to 90,000 clones, and roughly nine tenths are seen once. Of the sample, around 1.1% falls within the top ten clones. Patients with autoimmune disease history or receiving systemic immunosuppression were excluded from the trial. Peripheral blood for TCR sequencing was collected from all dose cohorts at baseline, on cycle 4 day 1, and on cycle 7 day 1. Samples were obtained from an open-label, multicenter, first-in-human phase I dose-escalation trial of ivuxolimab. The trial enrolled adults with locally advanced or metastatic head and neck squamous cell, hepatocellular, melanoma or renal cell carcinoma. Before TCR sequencing, CD4+ and CD8+ T cells were separately sorted from peripheral blood.

Recombination connected TRBV5-5 to TRBJ1-2, with TRBD1 as a weak D call on 5 bases. The clonotype originates from an adult with an advanced solid tumor such as melanoma, head and neck, liver or kidney cancer. The sample here was CD4+ or CD8+ T cells sorted from blood, taken in a trial of the OX40 agonist ivuxolimab. The DNA is TGTGCCAGCAGCCAGTCACAGGTTATCAAGAACTATGGCTACACCTTC. It specifies CASSQSQVIKNYGYTF.